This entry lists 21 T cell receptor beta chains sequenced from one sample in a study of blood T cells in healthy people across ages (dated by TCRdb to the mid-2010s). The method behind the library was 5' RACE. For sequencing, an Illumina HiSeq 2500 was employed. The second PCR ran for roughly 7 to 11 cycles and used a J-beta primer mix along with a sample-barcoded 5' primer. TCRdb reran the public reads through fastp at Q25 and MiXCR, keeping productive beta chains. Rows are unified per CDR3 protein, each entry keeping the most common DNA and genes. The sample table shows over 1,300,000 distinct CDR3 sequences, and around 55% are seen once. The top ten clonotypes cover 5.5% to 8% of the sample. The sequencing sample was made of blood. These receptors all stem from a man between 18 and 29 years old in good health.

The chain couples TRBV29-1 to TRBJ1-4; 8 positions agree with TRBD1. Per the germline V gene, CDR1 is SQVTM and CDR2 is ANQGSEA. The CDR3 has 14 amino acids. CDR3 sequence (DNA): TGCAGAAGAGAAAACGGACAGGGTTCTGAAAAACTGTTTTTT. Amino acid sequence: CRRENGQGSEKLFF. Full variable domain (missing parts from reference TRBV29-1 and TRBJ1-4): SAVISQKPSRDICQRGTSLTIQCQVDSQVTMMFWYRQQPGQSLTLIATANQGSEATYESGFVIDKFPISRPNLTFSTLTVSNMSPEDSSIYLCRRENGQGSEKLFFGSGTQLSVL.

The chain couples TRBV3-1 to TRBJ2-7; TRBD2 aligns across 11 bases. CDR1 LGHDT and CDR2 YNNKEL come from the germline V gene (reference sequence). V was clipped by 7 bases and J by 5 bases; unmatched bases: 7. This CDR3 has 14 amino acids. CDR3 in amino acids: CASNLAGGPNEQYF. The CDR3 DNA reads TGTGCCAGCAACTTAGCGGGAGGGCCCAACGAGCAGTACTTC.

The CDR3 nucleotides read TGCGCCAGCAGCCAAGAATGGCGGGGGACCTACGAGCAGTACTTC. This codes for CASSQEWRGTYEQYF. The chain couples TRBV4-1 to TRBJ2-7, with 7 nucleotides matching TRBD2. V was clipped by 0 bases and J by 2 bases; unmatched bases: 4. The CDR3 consists of 15 residues. The germline V gene has CDR1 MGHRA and CDR2 YSYEKL.

The CDR3 loop is CASSLGGFNGYTF. The CDR3 DNA reads as TGTGCCAGCAGTTTGGGGGGCTTTAATGGCTACACCTTC. The rearrangement links TRBV27 to TRBJ1-2; D perhaps matches TRBD1 (6 bases). The CDR3 has 13 amino acids. The germline gives CDR1 MNHEY, CDR2 SMNVEV (reference sequence). Trimming removed 3 bases at V and 6 bases at J, with 11 bases between.

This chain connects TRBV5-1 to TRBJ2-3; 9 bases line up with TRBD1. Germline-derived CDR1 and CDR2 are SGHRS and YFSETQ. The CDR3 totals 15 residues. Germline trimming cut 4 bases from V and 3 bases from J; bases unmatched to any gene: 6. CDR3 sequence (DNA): TGCGCCAGCAGCCGGGACAGGGAATCAACAGATACGCAGTATTTT. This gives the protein CASSRDRESTDTQYF. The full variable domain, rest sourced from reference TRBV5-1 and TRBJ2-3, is KAGVTQTPRYLIKTRGQQVTLSCSPISGHRSVSWYQQTPGQGLQFLFEYFSETQRNKGNFPGRFSGRQFSNSRSEMNVSTLELGDSALYLCASSRDRESTDTQYFGPGTRLTVL.

The CDR3 DNA follows: TGTGCCAGCCACCGGGGCAGTTCCTACGAGCAGTACTTC. Translation: CASHRGSSYEQYF. The chain carries TRBV12-3 or TRBV12-4 and TRBJ2-4, with D perhaps matching TRBD1 or TRBD2 (5 bases each). The DNA end is more similar to TRBJ2-7, so the J call may be wrong. The CDR3 length is 13 residues.

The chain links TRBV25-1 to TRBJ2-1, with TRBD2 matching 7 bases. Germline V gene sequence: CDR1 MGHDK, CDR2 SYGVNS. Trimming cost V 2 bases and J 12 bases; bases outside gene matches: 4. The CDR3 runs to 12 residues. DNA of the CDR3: TGTGCCAGCAGTGAAGGGGGGGGTCCGCAGTTCTTC. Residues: CASSEGGGPQFF.

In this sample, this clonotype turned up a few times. CDR3 sequence reads: CASSGSQGGGSPLHF. Here the CDR3 DNA reads TGTGCCAGCAGTGGGTCGCAGGGCGGCGGTTCACCCCTCCACTTT. This chain uses TRBV6-1 with TRBJ1-6; D might be TRBD1 (5 bases). The CDR3 runs to 15 residues. The V end was cut by 4 bases, the J end by 9 bases, with 16 bases between. Per germline, CDR1 MNHNS and CDR2 SASEGT.

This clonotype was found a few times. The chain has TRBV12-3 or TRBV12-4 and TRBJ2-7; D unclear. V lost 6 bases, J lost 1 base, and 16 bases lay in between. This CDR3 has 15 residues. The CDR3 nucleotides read TGTGCCAGCAGCCCCCGCCGGGTCCCATCCTACGAGCAGTACTTC. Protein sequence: CASSPRRVPSYEQYF.

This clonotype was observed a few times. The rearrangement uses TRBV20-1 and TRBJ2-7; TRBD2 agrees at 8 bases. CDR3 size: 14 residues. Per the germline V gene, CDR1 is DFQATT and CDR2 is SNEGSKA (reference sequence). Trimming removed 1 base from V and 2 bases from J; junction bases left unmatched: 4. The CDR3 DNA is TGCAGTGCTAGAGTGGGGACTAGAGCCTACGAGCAGTACTTC. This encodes CSARVGTRAYEQYF.

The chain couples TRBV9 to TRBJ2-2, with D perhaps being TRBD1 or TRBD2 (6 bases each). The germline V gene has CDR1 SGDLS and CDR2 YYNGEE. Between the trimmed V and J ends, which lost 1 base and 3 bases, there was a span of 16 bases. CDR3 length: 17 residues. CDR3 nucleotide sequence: TGTGCCAGCAGCGTAAATCGGCGGGACACCTACACCGGGGAGCTGTTTTTT. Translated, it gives CASSVNRRDTYTGELFF.

CDR3 nucleotides: TGTGCCAGCAGCGCCCGGGACCGTTCCTACAATGAGCAGTTCTTC. Translation gives CASSARDRSYNEQFF. The J gene is TRBJ2-1, the V gene TRBV3-1; D might be TRBD1 or TRBD2, each matching 5 bases. CDR1 and CDR2 from the germline V gene are LGHDT and YNNKEL (reference sequence). This CDR3 has 15 amino acids. Trimming took 5 bases from V and 1 from J, leaving 12 bases between them.

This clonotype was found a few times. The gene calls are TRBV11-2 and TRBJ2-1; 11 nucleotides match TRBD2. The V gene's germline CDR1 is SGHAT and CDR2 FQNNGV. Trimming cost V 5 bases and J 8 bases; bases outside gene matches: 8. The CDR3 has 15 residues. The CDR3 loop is CASSPTSGSFDEQFF. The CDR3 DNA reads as TGTGCCAGCAGCCCTACTAGCGGGAGTTTCGATGAGCAGTTCTTC.

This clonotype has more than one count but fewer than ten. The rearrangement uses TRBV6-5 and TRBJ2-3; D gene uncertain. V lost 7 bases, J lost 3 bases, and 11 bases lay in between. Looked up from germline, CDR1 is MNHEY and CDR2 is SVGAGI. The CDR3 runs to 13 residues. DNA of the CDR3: TGTGCCAGCACGAACGGACGAACAGATACGCAGTATTTT. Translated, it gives CASTNGRTDTQYF.

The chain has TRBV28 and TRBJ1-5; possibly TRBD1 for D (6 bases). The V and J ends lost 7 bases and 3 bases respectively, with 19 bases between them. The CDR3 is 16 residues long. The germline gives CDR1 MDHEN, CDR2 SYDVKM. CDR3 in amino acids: CASILDPGVVNQPQHF. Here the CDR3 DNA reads TGTGCCAGCATCCTTGACCCAGGGGTCGTCAATCAGCCCCAGCATTTT.

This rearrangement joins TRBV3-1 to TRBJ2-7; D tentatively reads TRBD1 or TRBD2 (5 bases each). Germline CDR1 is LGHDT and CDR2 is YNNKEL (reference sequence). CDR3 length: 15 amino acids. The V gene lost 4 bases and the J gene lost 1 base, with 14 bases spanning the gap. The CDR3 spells CASSLKGDPSYEQYF. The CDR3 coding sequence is TGTGCCAGCAGCCTTAAAGGGGACCCTTCCTACGAGCAGTACTTC.

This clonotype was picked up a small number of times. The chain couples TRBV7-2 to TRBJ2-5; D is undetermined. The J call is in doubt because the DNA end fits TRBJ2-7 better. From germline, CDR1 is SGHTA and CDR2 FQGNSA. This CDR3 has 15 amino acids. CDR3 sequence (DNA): TGTGCCAGTACTCTCGATGTGGCAGGCAACTACGAGCAGTACTTC. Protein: CASTLDVAGNYEQYF.

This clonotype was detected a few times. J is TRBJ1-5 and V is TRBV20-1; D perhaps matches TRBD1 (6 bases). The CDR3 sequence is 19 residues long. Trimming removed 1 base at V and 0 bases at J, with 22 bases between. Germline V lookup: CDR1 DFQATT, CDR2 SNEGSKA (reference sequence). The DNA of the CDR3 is TGCAGTGCTAGAGGGATAGACAGGCTAGATTCTTATAGCAATCAGCCCCAGCATTTT. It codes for CSARGIDRLDSYSNQPQHF.

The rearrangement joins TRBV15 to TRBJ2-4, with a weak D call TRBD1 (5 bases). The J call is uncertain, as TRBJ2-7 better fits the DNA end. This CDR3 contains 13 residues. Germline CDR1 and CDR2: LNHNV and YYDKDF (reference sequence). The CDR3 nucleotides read TGTGCCACCAGCAGAGTCCAGGGATACGAGCAGTACTTC. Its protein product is CATSRVQGYEQYF.

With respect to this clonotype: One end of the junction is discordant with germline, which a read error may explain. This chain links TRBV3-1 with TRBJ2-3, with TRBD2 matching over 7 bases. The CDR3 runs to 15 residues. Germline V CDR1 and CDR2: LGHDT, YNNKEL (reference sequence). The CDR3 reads CASSQVGRRADTQYF. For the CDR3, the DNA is TGTGCCAGTAGCCAAGTCGGGAGGAGAGCAGATACGCAGTATTTT.

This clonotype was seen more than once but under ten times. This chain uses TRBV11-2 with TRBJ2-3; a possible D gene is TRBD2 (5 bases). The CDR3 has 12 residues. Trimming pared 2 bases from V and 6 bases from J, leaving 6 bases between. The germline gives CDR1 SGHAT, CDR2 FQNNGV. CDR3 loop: CASSLRRDTQYF. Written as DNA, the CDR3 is TGTGCCAGCAGCTTAAGGAGGGATACGCAGTATTTT.